The source of this T cell receptor beta chain is a study of cytomegalovirus exposure and HLA in healthy donors. Study outcomes and limitations: Productive rates of about 90% or about 30% were seen for most TCR beta V segments in an earlier analysis. The study had only CMV serostatus as immune exposure information.

CDR3 length: 15 amino acids. The V end lost 8 bases, the J end lost 4 bases, and 20 bases lay between the germline ends. Germline V lookup: CDR1 KGHSH, CDR2 LQKENI. Worth noting for this clone: Its cognate antigen is unknown.

PCR used 60 Vbeta primers and 13 Jbeta primers. Profiling relied on immunoSEQ multiplex PCR, and the TCRdb table lists in-frame clones only, not all of them. The table records about 150,000 clones, 66% of them present only once. The gene calls are TRBV18 and TRBJ1-2; no firm D call. Material: PBMCs. This clonotype originated in a woman aged 60 to 75 in good health and CMV-seronegative. The CDR3 bases are TGTGCCAGCACGGGTCTGGAGGGCCCTTTCTATGGCTACACCTTC. Translation: CASTGLEGPFYGYTF.